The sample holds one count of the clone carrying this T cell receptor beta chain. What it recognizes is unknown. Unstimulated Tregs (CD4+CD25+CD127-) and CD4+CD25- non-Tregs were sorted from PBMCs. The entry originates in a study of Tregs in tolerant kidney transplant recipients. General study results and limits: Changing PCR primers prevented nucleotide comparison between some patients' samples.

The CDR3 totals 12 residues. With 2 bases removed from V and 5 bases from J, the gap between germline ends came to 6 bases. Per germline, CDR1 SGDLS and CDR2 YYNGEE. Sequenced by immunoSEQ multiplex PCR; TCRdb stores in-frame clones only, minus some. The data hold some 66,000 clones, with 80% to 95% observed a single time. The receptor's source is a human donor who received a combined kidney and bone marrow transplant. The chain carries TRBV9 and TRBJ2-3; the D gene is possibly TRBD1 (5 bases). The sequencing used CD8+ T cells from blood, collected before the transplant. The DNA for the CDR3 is TGTGCCAGCAGCGTTAGGGGAGATACGCAGTATTTT. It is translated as CASSVRGDTQYF.